The 32 T cell receptor beta chains listed next were all sequenced from one sample in a study of OX40 agonist ivuxolimab in advanced cancers. Measured with immunoSEQ multiplex PCR; TCRdb has only the in-frame clones, and not every one. The sample carries under 75,000 clones, roughly nine tenths recorded once. The sample in question was CD4+ or CD8+ T cells sorted from blood, obtained in a trial of the OX40 agonist ivuxolimab. These receptors originate from an adult with an advanced solid tumor such as melanoma, head and neck, liver or kidney cancer.

CDR3 sequence (DNA): TGTGCCAGCATAGGAGCTTTTAATGAGCAGTTCTTC. This encodes CASIGAFNEQFF. The V gene is TRBV25-1, the J gene TRBJ2-1; unclear D gene. This CDR3 contains 12 residues. V was clipped by 7 bases and J by 7 bases, with 11 bases between them. Germline V gene lookup returns CDR1 MGHDK and CDR2 SYGVNS.

This chain connects TRBV7-9 to TRBJ1-5, with D hard to call. The CDR3 totals 15 residues. The germline CDR1 and CDR2 sequences are SEHNR and FQNEAQ (reference sequence). Trimming took off 3 bases at V and 1 base at J, with 10 bases between the two ends. The CDR3 DNA reads as TGTGCCAGCAGCTTCTCAGGATCCAGCAATCAGCCCCAGCATTTT. It specifies CASSFSGSSNQPQHF.

This clone came up a few times. This sequence joins TRBV27 and TRBJ2-1, with 12 bases lining up with TRBD1. The junction had 7 bases not matched to a gene; V was cut back by 5 bases and J by 8 bases. The CDR3 contains 15 residues. Germline CDR1 MNHEY, CDR2 SMNVEV (reference sequence). CDR3 in amino acids: CASSPGTGGFDEQFF. The CDR3 nucleotides are TGTGCCAGCAGTCCAGGGACAGGGGGCTTTGATGAGCAGTTCTTC.

The rearrangement joins TRBV13 to TRBJ1-2; 7 nucleotides line up with TRBD1. This CDR3 contains 17 residues. Germline V gene data show CDR1 as PRHDT and CDR2 as FYEKMQ (reference sequence). The trim removed 5 bases at V and 4 bases at J, leaving 16 bases unmatched. The CDR3 DNA is TGTGCCAGCAGCCCCCGGGACAGCGACATAACTTCCTATGGCTACACCTTC. Translating it yields CASSPRDSDITSYGYTF.

V is TRBV12-2 and J is TRBJ1-1; the D segment call TRBD1 is taken from the table without a DNA check. TRBV12-2 is recorded as a pseudogene. CDR3 length: 19 amino acids. CDR3: CASRLQFRQVPKMNTEAFF. Here the CDR3 DNA reads TGTGCAAGTCGCTTACAATTTAGACAGGTACCGAAGATGAACACTGAAGCTTTCTTT.

The chain recombines TRBV6-5 with TRBJ2-1; D call uncertain. CDR1 is MNHEY and CDR2 is SVGAGI in the germline V gene. CDR3 length: 12 amino acids. The V end was cut by 3 bases, the J end by 7 bases, with 7 bases between. The CDR3 sequence is CASSYEGNEQFF. The CDR3 nucleotides are TGTGCCAGCAGTTATGAAGGTAATGAGCAGTTCTTC.

J is TRBJ1-4 and V is TRBV6-6; tentative D call: TRBD1 (6 bases). Trimming pared 0 bases from V and 7 bases from J, leaving 15 bases between. The germline V gene has CDR1 MNHNY and CDR2 SVGAGI (reference sequence). The CDR3 runs 16 residues. The CDR3: CASSYSWGRTGEKLFF. In DNA, the CDR3 is TGTGCCAGCAGTTACTCCTGGGGGCGCACAGGTGAAAAACTGTTTTTT.

The V and J genes are TRBV27 and TRBJ2-2, with D tentatively TRBD1 (5 bases). The germline V and J ends were trimmed by 2 bases and 8 bases, with 12 bases remaining between them. This CDR3 comprises 14 residues. From germline, CDR1 is MNHEY and CDR2 SMNVEV (reference sequence). The CDR3 nucleotides read TGTGCCAGCAGTTTAATTGGGGCAGGGGGGGAGCTGTTTTTT. Amino acid sequence: CASSLIGAGGELFF.

V and J are TRBV18 and TRBJ2-1; TRBD1 might be the D (5 bases). The CDR3 spans 14 residues. The V end was cut by 6 bases, the J end by 6 bases, with 15 bases between. Germline CDR1 and CDR2: KGHSH and LQKENI. CDR3 amino acids: CASSPLGAPNEQFF. Here the CDR3 DNA reads TGTGCCAGCTCCCCGCTAGGGGCTCCCAATGAGCAGTTCTTC.

CDR3 in DNA: TGTGCCAGCAGCTTAGATGGTTGGGACTGGGGCTACGAGCAGTACTTC. This gives the protein CASSLDGWDWGYEQYF. The V and J genes are TRBV11-2 and TRBJ2-7, with a possible D match to TRBD2 (6 bases). Germline CDR1 SGHAT, CDR2 FQNNGV. The length of the CDR3 is 16 residues. The V end was cut by 0 bases, the J end by 3 bases, with 15 bases between.

V gene TRBV7-6 combines with J gene TRBJ2-3; D may match TRBD1 or TRBD2 (5 bases each). The V and J ends lost 0 bases and 2 bases respectively, with 6 bases between them. Per germline, CDR1 SGHVS and CDR2 FNYEAQ. The CDR3 consists of 14 residues. The CDR3 DNA reads TGTGCCAGCAGCTTAGCCGGGACCACAGATACGCAGTATTTT. Amino acids: CASSLAGTTDTQYF.

There are a few counts of this clone. The V gene is TRBV5-6, the J gene TRBJ2-3; 9 bases agree with TRBD2. CDR1 and CDR2 from the germline V gene are SGHDT and YYEEEE. This CDR3 spans 16 amino acids. Trimming removed 2 bases from V and 6 bases from J; junction bases left unmatched: 10. The CDR3 nucleotides are TGTGCCAGCAGCTTTAGCGGGAGTAGTTGGGCTGATACGCAGTATTTT. Its translation: CASSFSGSSWADTQYF.

The chain uses TRBV18 and TRBJ1-1, with TRBD1 as a possible D gene (6 bases). Per the germline V gene, CDR1 is KGHSH and CDR2 is LQKENI. V was trimmed by 3 bases and J by 0 bases, leaving 11 bases between them. The CDR3 is 15 residues long. The CDR3 is CASSPMTGMNTEAFF. The CDR3 DNA reads as TGTGCCAGCTCACCGATGACAGGCATGAACACTGAAGCTTTCTTT.

The J gene is TRBJ2-2, the V gene TRBV27, with unresolved D. Germline loops: CDR1 MNHEY, CDR2 SMNVEV (reference sequence). V shed 5 bases and J shed 1 base, with 11 bases lying between them. This CDR3 contains 15 residues. For the CDR3, the DNA is TGTGCCAGCAGTCTAGACGGCCGGAACACCGGGGAGCTGTTTTTT. Residues: CASSLDGRNTGELFF.

The table lists this clone with a count of one. This chain connects TRBV11-2 to TRBJ2-7; 7 nucleotides match TRBD2. Germline assignment: CDR1 SGHAT and CDR2 FQNNGV. The ends lost 1 base at V and 3 bases at J; junction bases unmatched: 9. The CDR3 is made up of 16 amino acids. Here the CDR3 reads CASSLGGSGLDYEQYF. The CDR3 coding sequence is TGTGCCAGCAGCTTAGGTGGTAGCGGGCTCGACTACGAGCAGTACTTC.

The genes are TRBV5-6 and TRBJ2-7; 9 bases line up with TRBD2. The CDR3 is 15 residues long. The V and J ends lost 3 bases and 3 bases, in that order; junction bases with no gene match: 7. Germline V gives CDR1 SGHDT, CDR2 YYEEEE. CDR3 nucleotide sequence: TGTGCCAGCAGCTCCGGGACTAGCATTATCTACGAGCAGTACTTC. Protein sequence: CASSSGTSIIYEQYF.

J is TRBJ2-7 and V is TRBV11-2; TRBD2 matches 7 bases. Per the germline V gene, CDR1 is SGHAT and CDR2 is FQNNGV. The CDR3 loop spans 15 amino acids. V lost 5 bases and J lost 5; bases outside the gene matches: 12. CDR3 bases: TGTGCCAGCAGCCCGGGGGACTACAACCCTCACGAGCAGTACTTC. This codes for CASSPGDYNPHEQYF.

The chain recombines TRBV7-9 with TRBJ2-7; 11 positions match TRBD2. This CDR3 spans 15 amino acids. V gave up 5 bases and J gave up 6 bases; unmatched junction bases: 9. Germline V gene lookup returns CDR1 SEHNR and CDR2 FQNEAQ (reference sequence). The CDR3 coding sequence is TGTGCCAGCAGCCCCACCACTAGCGGGAGTTTCGAGCAGTACTTC. Amino acids: CASSPTTSGSFEQYF.

V is TRBV5-5 and J is TRBJ2-5, with TRBD1 as a possible D gene (5 bases). V was trimmed by 4 bases and J by 3 bases, leaving 13 bases between them. Germline-derived CDR1 and CDR2 are SGHKS and YYEKEE (reference sequence). The CDR3 length is 14 residues. CDR3 DNA sequence: TGTGCCAGCAGCGCACAGGTAACCAAAGAGACCCAGTACTTC. This sequence encodes CASSAQVTKETQYF.

This clone has a handful of counts. The rearrangement uses TRBV5-5 and TRBJ2-7, with TRBD1 identical over 8 bases. Germline CDR1 reads SGHKS; CDR2 reads YYEKEE (reference sequence). The V and J ends lost 0 bases and 4 bases, in that order; junction bases with no gene match: 9. This CDR3 region has 16 residues. CDR3 DNA sequence: TGTGCCAGCAGCTTGGGCCTACAGGGGGATACTTACGAGCAGTACTTC. Protein: CASSLGLQGDTYEQYF.

The chain joins TRBV4-1 to TRBJ2-5; D remains unclear. Trimming took off 0 bases at V and 2 bases at J, with 7 bases between the two ends. CDR1 and CDR2 from the germline V gene are MGHRA and YSYEKL. This CDR3 is 14 amino acids long. The CDR3 sequence: CASSQDSRQETQYF. The CDR3 DNA reads as TGCGCCAGCAGCCAAGATAGTCGGCAAGAGACCCAGTACTTC.

This chain joins TRBV2 and TRBJ2-1, with D possibly called TRBD1 or TRBD2 (5 bases each). Per germline, CDR1 SNHLY and CDR2 FYNNEI. V lost 8 bases, J lost 1 base, and 15 bases lay in between. This CDR3 has 15 residues. The CDR3 DNA follows: TGTGCCAGCGGCTTTGGGGGTGGGTCCTACAATGAGCAGTTCTTC. Its protein product is CASGFGGGSYNEQFF.

In its sample, this clone was seen a few times. This sample also contains other DNA sequences that code for the same CDR3. The rearrangement links TRBV7-3 to TRBJ2-3; 12 bases align to TRBD2. The V segment lost 4 bases and the J segment 3 bases; nucleotides outside the gene matches: 2. The germline V gene encodes CDR1 SGHTA and CDR2 FQGTGA. The CDR3 totals 15 residues. The DNA for the CDR3 is TGTGCCAGCAGCTCAGGGACTAGCGGGACAGATACGCAGTATTTT. As protein: CASSSGTSGTDTQYF.

This rearrangement joins TRBV19 to TRBJ2-1; no reliable D call. The CDR3 extends over 12 amino acids. CDR1 and CDR2 (germline): LNHDA, SQIVND (reference sequence). V was trimmed by 1 base and J by 5 bases, leaving 3 bases between them. In nucleotides, the CDR3 is TGTGCCAGTAGTATAGGGAACAATGAGCAGTTCTTC. Amino acid sequence: CASSIGNNEQFF.

This clone came up once. Written as DNA, the CDR3 is TGCGCCAGCAGCCAATTGGAGGGTTCCATCAATTCACCCCTCCACTTT. It codes for CASSQLEGSINSPLHF. This sequence joins TRBV4-1 and TRBJ1-6; D call uncertain. This CDR3 is built from 16 residues. Per the germline V gene, CDR1 is MGHRA and CDR2 is YSYEKL. With 2 bases removed from V and 7 bases from J, the gap between germline ends came to 15 bases.

The chain recombines TRBV6-5 with TRBJ2-2, with 8 bases aligning to TRBD1. V gave up 3 bases and J gave up 4 bases; unmatched junction bases: 4. CDR1 MNHEY and CDR2 SVGAGI come from the germline V gene. This CDR3 is built from 15 residues. The CDR3 region is CASSYQGAGTGELFF. CDR3 bases: TGTGCCAGCAGTTATCAGGGGGCTGGCACCGGGGAGCTGTTTTTT.

This chain connects TRBV27 to TRBJ2-7; 9 nucleotides line up with TRBD2. From germline, CDR1 is MNHEY and CDR2 SMNVEV (reference sequence). This CDR3 is 14 amino acids long. The V and J ends lost 2 bases and 7 bases, in that order; junction bases with no gene match: 6. The CDR3 nucleotides are TGTGCCAGCAGTTTACCAGCGGGAGGTTGGGAGCAGTACTTC. The encoded protein is CASSLPAGGWEQYF.

The chain employs TRBV27 and TRBJ1-1; 8 nucleotides align to TRBD1. V trimming: 5 bases; J trimming: 4 bases; junction bases outside the gene matches: 15. The germline V gene encodes CDR1 MNHEY and CDR2 SMNVEV (reference sequence). The length of the CDR3 is 17 residues. For the CDR3, the DNA is TGTGCCAGCAGTCCACTGGGGACCACAGGGGGAAGCACTGAAGCTTTCTTT. Its protein is CASSPLGTTGGSTEAFF.

The rearrangement joins TRBV6-6 to TRBJ1-2; no clear D gene. The V gene lost 3 bases and the J gene lost 4 bases, with 15 bases spanning the gap. CDR3 length equals 15 residues. Germline V gene sequence: CDR1 MNHNY, CDR2 SVGAGI (reference sequence). The CDR3 DNA follows: TGTGCCAGCAGTTATTCCCCGGCAGATCGCTATGGCTACACCTTC. Protein product: CASSYSPADRYGYTF.

This clone was found once. The chain carries TRBV5-6 and TRBJ1-2; D not certain. Per germline, CDR1 SGHDT and CDR2 YYEEEE. The length of the CDR3 is 16 residues. Between the trimmed V and J ends, which lost 0 bases and 4 bases, there was a span of 16 bases. The CDR3 DNA is TGTGCCAGCAGCTTGGGGCTTTCACAGTGGAGCTATGGCTACACCTTC. Amino acid sequence: CASSLGLSQWSYGYTF.

The rearrangement uses TRBV4-2 and TRBJ2-5; a weak D match, TRBD1 (5 bases). This CDR3 spans 15 amino acids. V shed 3 bases and J shed 4 bases, with 15 bases lying between them. Per germline, CDR1 LGHNA and CDR2 YNFKEQ. In DNA, the CDR3 is TGTGCCAGCAGCCAGGTGGACATGGGGTTAGAGACCCAGTACTTC. As protein: CASSQVDMGLETQYF.

This chain joins TRBV11-2 and TRBJ2-7, with TRBD2 matching 8 bases. Germline assignment: CDR1 SGHAT and CDR2 FQNNGV. The CDR3 consists of 15 residues. The trim removed 4 bases at V and 5 bases at J, leaving 10 bases unmatched. The CDR3 is CASSSSGRANNEQYF. CDR3 DNA sequence: TGTGCCAGCAGCTCTTCCGGGAGGGCCAATAACGAGCAGTACTTC. The variable domain in full, with the rest retrieved from reference TRBV11-2 and TRBJ2-7, is EAGVAQSPRYKIIEKRQSVAFWCNPISGHATLYWYQQILGQGPKLLIQFQNNGVVDDSQLPKDRFSAERLKGVDSTLKIQPAKLEDSAVYLCASSSSGRANNEQYFGPGTRLTVT.